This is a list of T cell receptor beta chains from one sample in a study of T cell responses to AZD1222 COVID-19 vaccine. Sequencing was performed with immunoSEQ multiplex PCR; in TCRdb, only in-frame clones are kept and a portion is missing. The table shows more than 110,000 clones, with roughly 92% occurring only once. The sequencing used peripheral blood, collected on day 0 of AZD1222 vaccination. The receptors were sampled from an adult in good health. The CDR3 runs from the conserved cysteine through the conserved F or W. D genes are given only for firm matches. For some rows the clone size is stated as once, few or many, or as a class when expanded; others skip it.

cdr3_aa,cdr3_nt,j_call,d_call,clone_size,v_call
CASSLRGSTDTQYF,TGTGCCAGCAGCCTCCGGGGGAGCACAGATACGCAGTATTTT,TRBJ2-3,.,.,TRBV28
CASSLDSSRSPLHF,TGTGCCAGCAGCCTTGACAGCTCCCGATCACCCCTCCACTTT,TRBJ1-6,.,.,TRBV7-9
CASSLTRSSYNSPLHF,TGTGCCAGCAGCTTAACGAGAAGCTCCTATAATTCACCCCTCCACTTT,TRBJ1-6,.,.,TRBV13
CASTLTGMTEAFF,TGTGCCAGCACCTTGACAGGGATGACTGAAGCTTTCTTT,TRBJ1-1,.,.,TRBV21-1
CASSSLGLAAQETQYF,TGTGCCAGCAGTTCCCTTGGACTAGCAGCCCAAGAGACCCAGTACTTC,TRBJ2-5,TRBD2,.,TRBV27
CASSVDPYGELFF,TGTGCCAGCAGCGTAGATCCGTACGGGGAGCTGTTTTTT,TRBJ2-2,.,.,TRBV9
CASSEARTIEAFF,TGTGCCAGCAGTGAAGCCAGGACCATTGAAGCTTTCTTT,TRBJ1-1,.,.,TRBV2
CASSTLAGNSNEQFF,TGTGCCAGCAGTACACTAGCGGGGAACTCCAATGAGCAGTTCTTC,TRBJ2-1,TRBD2,few,TRBV6-6
CASSYRMSTDTQYF,TGTGCCAGCAGTTATCGCATGAGCACAGATACGCAGTATTTT,TRBJ2-3,.,.,TRBV6-5
CASSITLSYEQYF,TGTGCCAGTAGTATAACCCTCTCCTACGAGCAGTACTTC,TRBJ2-7,.,.,TRBV19
CASISKREAQYF,TGTGCCAGCATCTCAAAGAGGGAAGCCCAGTACTTC,TRBJ2-5,.,.,TRBV21-1
CASSYGTHNEQFF,TGCGCCAGCAGCTATGGGACTCACAATGAGCAGTTCTTC,TRBJ2-1,.,once,TRBV5-1
CASSLTGGTEAFF,TGCGCCAGCAGCCTCACAGGGGGCACTGAAGCTTTCTTT,TRBJ1-1,TRBD1,.,TRBV4-1
CASSLLGSGTVTQYF,TGTGCCAGCAGCTTGCTTGGTAGCGGGACTGTTACGCAGTATTTT,TRBJ2-3,TRBD2,few,TRBV5-8
CASSQGAMLGVRFF,TGTGCCAGCAGCCAAGGTGCTATGCTGGGGGTTCGGTTCTTC,TRBJ2-1,.,.,TRBV14
CASSTPGGAAYEQYF,TGTGCCAGTAGTACCCCAGGAGGGGCAGCCTACGAGCAGTACTTC,TRBJ2-7,.,.,TRBV19
CASSLVDRNTEAFF,TGTGCCAGCAGCTTAGTCGACAGAAACACTGAAGCTTTCTTT,TRBJ1-1,.,.,TRBV7-8
CATSRGSTDTQYF,TGTGCCACCAGTCGCGGGAGCACAGATACGCAGTATTTT,TRBJ2-3,.,.,TRBV24-1
CASSRFDSPYEQYF,TGTGCCAGCTCACGTTTCGACAGTCCCTACGAGCAGTACTTC,TRBJ2-7,.,.,TRBV18
CASSERDRAGYEQYF,TGTGCCAGCAGTGAAAGGGACCGCGCGGGCTACGAGCAGTACTTC,TRBJ2-7,.,.,TRBV6-1
CASSQERSNYGYTF,TGTGCCAGCAGCCAAGAGCGGAGTAACTATGGCTACACCTTC,TRBJ1-2,.,.,TRBV4-2
CSASSRNTEAFF,TGCAGTGCTAGTAGTCGCAACACTGAAGCTTTCTTT,TRBJ1-1,.,.,TRBV20-1
CASSFGAYSYEQYF,TGTGCCAGCAGCTTCGGGGCTTATTCCTACGAGCAGTACTTC,TRBJ2-7,.,.,TRBV11-2